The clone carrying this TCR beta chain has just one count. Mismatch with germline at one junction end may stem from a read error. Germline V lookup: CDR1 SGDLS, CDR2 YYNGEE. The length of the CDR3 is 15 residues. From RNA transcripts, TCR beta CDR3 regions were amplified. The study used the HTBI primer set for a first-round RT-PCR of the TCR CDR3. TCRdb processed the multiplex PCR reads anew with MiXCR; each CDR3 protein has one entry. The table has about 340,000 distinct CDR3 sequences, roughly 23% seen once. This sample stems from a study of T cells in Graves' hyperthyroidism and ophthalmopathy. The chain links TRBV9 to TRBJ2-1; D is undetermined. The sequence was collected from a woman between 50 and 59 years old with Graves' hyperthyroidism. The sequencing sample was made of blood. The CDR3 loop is CACSVAADSYNEQFF. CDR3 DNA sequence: TGTGCCTGCAGCGTAGCCGCAGACTCCTACAATGAGCAGTTCTTC. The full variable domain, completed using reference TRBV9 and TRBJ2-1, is DSGVTQTPKHLITATGQRVTLRCSPRSGDLSVYWYQQSLDQGLQFLIQYYNGEERAKGNILERFSAQQFPDLHSELNLSSLELGDSALYFCACSVAADSYNEQFFGPGTRLTVL.